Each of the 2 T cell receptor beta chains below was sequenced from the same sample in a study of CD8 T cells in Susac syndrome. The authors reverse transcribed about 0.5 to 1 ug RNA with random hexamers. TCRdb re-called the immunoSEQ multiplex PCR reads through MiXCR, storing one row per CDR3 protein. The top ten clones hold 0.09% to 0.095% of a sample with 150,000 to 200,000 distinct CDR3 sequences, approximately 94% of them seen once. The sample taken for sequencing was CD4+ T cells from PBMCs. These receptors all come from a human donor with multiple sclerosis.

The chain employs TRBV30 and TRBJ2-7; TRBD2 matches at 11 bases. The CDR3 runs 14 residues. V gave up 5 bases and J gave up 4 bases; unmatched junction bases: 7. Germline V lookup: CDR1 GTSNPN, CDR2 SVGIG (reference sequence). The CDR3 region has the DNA TGTGCCTGGTCGGTAGCGGGAGGGCCTTACGAGCAGTACTTC. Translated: CAWSVAGGPYEQYF. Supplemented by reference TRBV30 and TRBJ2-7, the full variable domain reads SQTIHQWPATLVQPVGSPLSLECTVEGTSNPNLYWYRQAAGRGLQLLFYSVGIGQISSEVPQNLSASRPQDRQFILSSKKLLLSDSGFYLCAWSVAGGPYEQYFGPGTRLTVT.

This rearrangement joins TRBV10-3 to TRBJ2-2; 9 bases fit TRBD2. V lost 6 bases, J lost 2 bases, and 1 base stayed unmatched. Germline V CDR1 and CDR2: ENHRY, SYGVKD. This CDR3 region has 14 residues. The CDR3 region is CAIRGTSNTGELFF. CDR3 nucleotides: TGTGCCATCAGAGGGACTAGCAACACCGGGGAGCTGTTTTTT.